The entry below describes one T cell receptor beta chain. The target antigen is unknown. The time point here: pre-sensitization, week 0. Specified treatment: therapeutic diphenylcyclopropenone sensitization with weekly scalp DPC. Those who donated were patients with alopecia, 18 to 70 years of age, and suitable for DPC. These data are taken from a study of human T cells and chemical hapten exposure. In the study overall: The patch tests put 0.01% DPC on the skin of the upper back and were read 6 days later. Study-wide results and caveats: With regard to DPC sensitization, TCRs above 1 in 1000 frequency did not change.

Trimming left V 0 bases short and J 6 bases short, with 12 bases between. Looked up from germline, CDR1 is SEHNR and CDR2 is FQNEAQ (reference sequence). The CDR3 runs to 14 residues. TCRdb redid the calling of the RACE reads with MiXCR, one entry per CDR3 protein. The sample yields more than 85,000 distinct CDR3 sequences, about 8.5% seen once. The sample in question was whole blood, obtained in connection with sensitization to the hapten diphenylcyclopropenone (DPC). This chain links TRBV7-9 with TRBJ2-7; D possibly matches TRBD1 or TRBD2 (5 bases each). The sequence came from a man between 40 and 49 years old with alopecia areata. Some clones in this sample may be carry-over from other donors' samples. This CDR3 reads CASSLAGDLGEQYF. In DNA, the CDR3 is TGTGCCAGCAGCTTAGCGGGGGATCTGGGCGAGCAGTACTTC.